Below, 10 T cell receptor beta chains from the same sample are listed, as sequenced in a study of human T cells and chemical hapten exposure. Time point reported: patch test 1, 2 weeks after DPC sensitization. Described treatment: therapeutic diphenylcyclopropenone sensitization with weekly scalp DPC. Via MiXCR, TCRdb re-called the RACE reads, giving one row per CDR3 protein. The data contain tens of thousands of distinct CDR3 sequences, 12% of them singletons. The specimen comprised whole blood, sampled in connection with sensitization to the hapten diphenylcyclopropenone (DPC). The receptors originated from a woman aged 55-70 years with alopecia areata. Some clones in this sample may be carry-over from other donors' samples.

This chain links TRBV14 with TRBJ1-5, with TRBD1 matching over 7 bases. The germline V gene has CDR1 SGHDN and CDR2 FVKESK. With 4 bases clipped from V and 5 bases from J, the junction kept 2 bases outside the gene matches. This CDR3 has 13 amino acids. The CDR3 nucleotides read TGTGCCAGCAGCCGGGACAGTCATCAGCCCCAGCATTTT. It encodes CASSRDSHQPQHF.

Only a few counts were recorded for this clonotype. The rearrangement links TRBV7-9 to TRBJ1-2, with a tentative D call TRBD1 (6 bases). Germline V gene sequence: CDR1 SEHNR, CDR2 FQNEAQ (reference sequence). V lost 5 bases and J 1 base, leaving 11 bases between the germline ends. The CDR3 spans 14 residues. CDR3 nucleotide sequence: TGTGCCAGCAGCCAACAGGGAAATAACTATGGCTACACCTTC. Amino acid sequence: CASSQQGNNYGYTF.

This clonotype has ten or more counts. V gene TRBV20-1 combines with J gene TRBJ1-5, with D uncertain. The CDR3 runs 15 residues. Trimming left V 4 bases short and J 6 bases short, with 19 bases between. Germline-derived CDR1 and CDR2 are DFQATT and SNEGSKA (reference sequence). The DNA of the CDR3 is TGCAGTGCTACCATAGGACCGCCCTGGGGTCAGCCCCAGCATTTT. As protein: CSATIGPPWGQPQHF.

On this clonotype itself: A read error may explain this, as a much larger clone is one base away. The chain has TRBV19 and TRBJ1-2; 7 bases match TRBD1. Germline V lookup: CDR1 LNHDA, CDR2 SQIVND (reference sequence). V dropped 6 bases and J dropped 6; count of bases not matched to a gene: 16. The CDR3 is 16 amino acids. CDR3 loop: CASRKSYVQGSDGYTF. The CDR3 nucleotides are TGTGCCAGTAGGAAATCGTACGTACAGGGGTCGGATGGCTACACCTTC.

This clonotype was counted many times. The chain links TRBV29-1 to TRBJ1-1; unclear D gene. Germline loops: CDR1 SQVTM, CDR2 ANQGSEA. The V end lost 0 bases, the J end lost 2 bases, and 7 bases lay between the germline ends. CDR3 size: 13 residues. CDR3 amino acids: CSVEDLGNTEAFF. CDR3 nucleotide sequence: TGCAGCGTTGAAGATCTGGGTAACACTGAAGCTTTCTTT. The whole variable domain, filled in from reference TRBV29-1 and TRBJ1-1, reads SAVISQKPSRDICQRGTSLTIQCQVDSQVTMMFWYRQQPGQSLTLIATANQGSEATYESGFVIDKFPISRPNLTFSTLTVSNMSPEDSSIYLCSVEDLGNTEAFFGQGTRLTVV.

The chain combines TRBV6-2 or TRBV6-3 with TRBJ1-5; D unclear. Germline assignment: CDR1 MNHEY and CDR2 SVGEGT. V lost 2 bases and J 5 bases, leaving 7 bases between the germline ends. This CDR3 has 13 amino acids. The CDR3 DNA sequence: TGTGCCAGCAGTTACATCGGGGATCAGCCCCAGCATTTT. Amino acids: CASSYIGDQPQHF.

This chain connects TRBV20-1 to TRBJ1-1; D not certain. This CDR3 spans 12 amino acids. V lost 1 base to trimming and J lost 4 bases, with 7 bases between them. Germline loops: CDR1 DFQATT, CDR2 SNEGSKA (reference sequence). CDR3: CSARVSSTEAFF. CDR3 nucleotide sequence: TGCAGTGCTAGAGTCAGTTCCACTGAAGCTTTCTTT.

This clonotype was seen more than once but under ten times. The CDR3 region has the DNA TGTGCCAGCAGCTCGCAATCAGGGAATCAGCCCCAGCATTTT. This translates into CASSSQSGNQPQHF. The rearrangement uses TRBV11-2 and TRBJ1-5, with a weak D call TRBD1 (5 bases). The CDR3 runs 14 residues. CDR1 SGHAT and CDR2 FQNNGV come from the germline V gene. With 4 bases removed from V and 4 bases from J, the gap between germline ends came to 11 bases. Full variable domain (missing parts from reference TRBV11-2 and TRBJ1-5): EAGVAQSPRYKIIEKRQSVAFWCNPISGHATLYWYQQILGQGPKLLIQFQNNGVVDDSQLPKDRFSAERLKGVDSTLKIQPAKLEDSAVYLCASSSQSGNQPQHFGDGTRLSIL.

This clonotype was counted many times. The J gene is TRBJ2-7, the V gene TRBV12-3 or TRBV12-4; D is unresolved. The CDR3 covers 12 residues. With 2 bases removed from V and 7 bases from J, the gap between germline ends came to 9 bases. CDR3 nucleotide sequence: TGTGCCAGCAGTTTAAGCAGCCTGGAGCAGTACTTC. This encodes CASSLSSLEQYF.

This clonotype was observed at least ten times. The chain links TRBV11-2 to TRBJ1-2; D not certain. Germline assignment: CDR1 SGHAT and CDR2 FQNNGV. The CDR3 length is 14 residues. V was trimmed by 5 bases and J by 8 bases, leaving 18 bases between them. The DNA of the CDR3 is TGTGCCAGCAGCCCCCCCCCGGGGAAGAAGGGCTACACCTTC. Residues: CASSPPPGKKGYTF.